What follows are 8 T cell receptor beta chains derived from one specimen sequenced in a study of blood T cell repertoires in COVID-19. Method: immunoSEQ multiplex PCR; TCRdb's copy keeps in-frame clones and lacks some. Of roughly 78,000 clones listed, roughly 83% are singletons. Sequencing input: peripheral blood. The receptors here all came from a woman older than 75 with acute or convalescent COVID-19.

As regards this clone: No DNA is shown, since the ends of the CDR3 on it are uncertain; the CDR3 is the one TCRdb lists. The V gene is TRBV19, the J gene TRBJ1-5. Germline CDR1 is LNHDA and CDR2 is SQIVND (reference sequence). Including both end residues, the CDR3 is 12 amino acids long. CDR3 region: CASTSGGVKMHF.

V is TRBV9 and J is TRBJ1-1; the D is unclear. In germline, CDR1 is SGDLS, CDR2 YYNGEE. Trimming shortened V by 0 bases and J by 0 bases, and 6 bases separated the two germline ends. The CDR3 is 14 amino acids. In DNA, the CDR3 is TGTGCCAGCAGCGTAGTCCCCATGAACACTGAAGCTTTCTTT. It specifies CASSVVPMNTEAFF.

This chain joins TRBV6-4 and TRBJ2-7; 8 positions agree with TRBD1. CDR1 is MRHNA and CDR2 is SNTAGT in the germline V gene. Germline trimming cut 3 bases from V and 0 bases from J; bases unmatched to any gene: 1. The CDR3 length is 14 residues. CDR3 DNA sequence: TGTGCCAGCAGTGAAGGGACAGGCTCCTACGAGCAGTACTTC. It codes for CASSEGTGSYEQYF.

J is TRBJ1-1 and V is TRBV6-2 or TRBV6-3; unclear D gene. The length of the CDR3 is 17 residues. The V end was cut by 0 bases, the J end by 5 bases, with 19 bases between. CDR1 MNHEY and CDR2 SVGEGT come from the germline V gene. CDR3 coding DNA: TGTGCCAGCAGTTACTCGGGGTATGAGGGAGGTGTGACTGAAGCTTTCTTT. Encoded protein: CASSYSGYEGGVTEAFF.

This chain uses TRBV12-3 or TRBV12-4 with TRBJ1-5, with D uncertain. This CDR3 contains 13 residues. Trimming took off 3 bases at V and 4 bases at J, with 7 bases between the two ends. The CDR3 DNA reads TGTGCCAGCAGTTTGACGGGGAATCAGCCCCAGCATTTT. Translation: CASSLTGNQPQHF.

The chain combines TRBV6-1 with TRBJ2-1; 7 nucleotides match TRBD2. The CDR3 is 15 residues long. Germline CDR1 is MNHNS and CDR2 is SASEGT. With 3 bases clipped from V and 2 bases from J, the junction kept 4 bases outside the gene matches. CDR3 sequence: CASSDRGGAYNEQFF. CDR3 nucleotide sequence: TGTGCCAGCAGTGATCGGGGAGGGGCCTACAATGAGCAGTTCTTC.

Note on this clone: Mismatch with germline at one junction end may stem from a read error. The V call is TRBV30, the J call TRBJ1-5; D is unresolved. The CDR3 consists of 15 residues. The germline V gene encodes CDR1 GTSNPN and CDR2 SVGIG (reference sequence). The CDR3 loop is CARSVLGQTNQPQHF. The DNA of the CDR3 is TGTGCCCGGAGTGTACTCGGTCAAACTAATCAGCCCCAGCATTTT.

V and J are TRBV5-4 and TRBJ2-5, with 8 bases identical to TRBD1. In germline, CDR1 is SGHNT, CDR2 YYREEE (reference sequence). CDR3 length equals 14 residues. V lost 2 bases, J lost 4 bases, and 4 bases stayed unmatched. This chain's CDR3 is CASSFDRGRETQYF. DNA for the CDR3: TGTGCCAGCAGCTTTGACAGGGGACGAGAGACCCAGTACTTC.